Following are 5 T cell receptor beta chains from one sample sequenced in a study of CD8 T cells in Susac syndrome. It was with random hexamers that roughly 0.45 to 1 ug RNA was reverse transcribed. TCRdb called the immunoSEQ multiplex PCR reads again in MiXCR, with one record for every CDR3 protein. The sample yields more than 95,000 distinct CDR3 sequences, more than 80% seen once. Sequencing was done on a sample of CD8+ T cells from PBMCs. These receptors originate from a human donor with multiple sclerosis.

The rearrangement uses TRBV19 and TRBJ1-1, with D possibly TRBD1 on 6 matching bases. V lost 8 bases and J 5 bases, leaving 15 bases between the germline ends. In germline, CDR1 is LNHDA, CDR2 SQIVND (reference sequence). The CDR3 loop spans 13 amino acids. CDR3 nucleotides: TGTGCCAGTTCCCAGGGGTTCGGGACTGAAGCTTTCTTT. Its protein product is CASSQGFGTEAFF.

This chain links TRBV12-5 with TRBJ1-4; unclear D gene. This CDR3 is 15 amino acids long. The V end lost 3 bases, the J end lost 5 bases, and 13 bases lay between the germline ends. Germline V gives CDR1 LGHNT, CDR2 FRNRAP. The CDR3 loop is CASGFSGMSNEKLFF. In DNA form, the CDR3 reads TGTGCTAGTGGTTTTTCGGGAATGTCGAATGAAAAACTGTTTTTT.

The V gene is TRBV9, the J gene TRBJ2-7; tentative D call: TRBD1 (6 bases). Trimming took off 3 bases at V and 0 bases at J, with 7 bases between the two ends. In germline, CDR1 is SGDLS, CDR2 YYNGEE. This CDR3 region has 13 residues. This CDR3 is CASSEGDSYEQYF. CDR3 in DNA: TGTGCCAGCAGCGAGGGGGACTCCTACGAGCAGTACTTC.

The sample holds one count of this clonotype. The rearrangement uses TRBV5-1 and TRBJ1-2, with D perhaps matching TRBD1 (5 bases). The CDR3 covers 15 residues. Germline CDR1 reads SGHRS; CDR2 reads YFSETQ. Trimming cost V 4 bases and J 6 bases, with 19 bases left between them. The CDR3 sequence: CASSATTQGADGYTF. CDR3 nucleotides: TGCGCCAGCAGCGCAACCACCCAGGGAGCAGATGGCTACACCTTC.

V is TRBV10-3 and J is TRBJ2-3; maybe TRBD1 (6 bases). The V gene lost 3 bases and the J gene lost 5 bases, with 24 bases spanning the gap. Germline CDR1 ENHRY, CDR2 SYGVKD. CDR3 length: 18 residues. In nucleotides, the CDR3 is TGTGCCATCAGTGAACTGTGGGGGCCCTCTTTATATGGAGATACGCAGTATTTT. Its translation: CAISELWGPSLYGDTQYF.